These T cell receptor beta chains were read from a single sample in a study of chemoradiotherapy in HPV16-positive cancers. Data came from immunoSEQ multiplex PCR; TCRdb stores just in-frame clones and leaves some out. The sample has hundreds of clones, 92% seen once. Source: tumor tissue, taken from a patient who underwent chemoradiotherapy. These receptors came from a human donor with HPV-associated anogenital cancer. CDR3s include the opening cysteine and the closing phenylalanine or tryptophan. The D gene is left open where the match is weak. Size is stated for part of the rows, as once, few or many counts, or as a class when the clone is expanded.

>once|NA|TRBJ2-2|TRBV5-4
CAGSTSRTGELFF
TGTGCCGGGTCAACTAGCCGCACCGGGGAGCTGTTTTTT
>NA|TRBD1|TRBJ1-2|TRBV7-2
CASSVSGTGDYGYTF
TGTGCCAGCAGCGTATCCGGGACAGGGGACTATGGCTACACCTTC
>NA|NA|TRBJ1-5|TRBV20-1
CSARGNQPQHF
TGCAGTGCTAGGGGCAATCAGCCCCAGCATTTT
>NA|NA|TRBJ2-2|TRBV9
CASRLIDGGELFF
TGTGCCAGCAGGTTAATAGACGGCGGGGAGCTGTTTTTT
>NA|NA|TRBJ1-3|TRBV7-9
CASSPLGTFGDSGNTIYF
TGTGCCAGCAGCCCGCTTGGGACTTTTGGGGACTCTGGAAACACCATATATTTT
>once|TRBD1|TRBJ1-2|TRBV5-1
CASSPNRGWGYTF
TGCGCCAGCAGCCCTAACAGGGGTTGGGGCTACACCTTC
>NA|NA|TRBJ2-5|TRBV10-1
CASSASRVETQYF
TGCGCCAGCAGTGCTTCCAGGGTAGAGACCCAGTACTTC
>NA|TRBD1|TRBJ2-3|TRBV30
CAWSVRTGGFTDTQYF
TGTGCCTGGAGTGTAAGGACAGGGGGGTTCACAGATACGCAGTATTTT
>NA|TRBD1|TRBJ1-1|TRBV15
CATSRGGTAMNTEAFF
TGTGCCACCAGCAGAGGGGGGACAGCCATGAACACTGAAGCTTTCTTT
>once|NA|TRBJ1-4|TRBV30
CAWDRGVDEKLFF
TGTGCCTGGGACCGGGGGGTCGATGAAAAACTGTTTTTT
>NA|NA|TRBJ2-3|TRBV9
CASSVGQPPEIFRTDTQYF
TGTGCCAGCAGCGTAGGCCAACCCCCGGAGATTTTTCGCACAGATACGCAGTATTTT
>NA|TRBD2|TRBJ2-3|TRBV5-4
CASSTAHFSGRALDTQYF
TGTGCCAGCAGCACGGCCCACTTTAGCGGGAGGGCCCTAGATACGCAGTATTTT
>NA|NA|TRBJ2-1|TRBV18
CASSPSFEVAYNEQFF
TGTGCCAGCTCACCATCGTTTGAGGTTGCGTACAATGAGCAGTTCTTC
>NA|TRBD1|TRBJ2-7|TRBV19
CASSPGTGAGYEQYF
TGTGCCAGTAGTCCCGGGACAGGGGCAGGGTACGAGCAGTACTTC
>NA|NA|TRBJ1-6|TRBV21-1
CASSMGSSSPLHF
TGTGCCAGCAGCATGGGGAGTAGTTCACCCCTCCACTTT
>NA|TRBD2|TRBJ2-3|TRBV19
CASSIGWGSGGGTDTQYF
TGTGCCAGTAGTATAGGCTGGGGTAGCGGGGGTGGCACAGATACGCAGTATTTT
>NA|TRBD1|TRBJ2-3|TRBV11-3
CASSLDGQGASTDTQYF
TGTGCCAGCAGCTTAGATGGACAGGGGGCTTCCACAGATACGCAGTATTTT
>NA|TRBD1|TRBJ2-3|TRBV15
CALKTGGADTQYF
TGTGCCTTGAAGACAGGGGGAGCAGATACGCAGTATTTT
>NA|TRBD2|TRBJ2-5|TRBV5-6
CASSLPGGRETQYF
TGTGCCAGCAGCTTGCCGGGAGGTCGGGAGACCCAGTACTTC
>NA|NA|TRBJ2-7|TRBV29-1
CSVEEVGNEQYF
TGCAGCGTTGAAGAGGTGGGAAACGAGCAGTACTTC
>NA|NA|TRBJ1-2|TRBV9
CASSMGRTVSNYGYTF
TGTGCCAGCAGCATGGGAAGGACAGTTTCTAACTATGGCTACACCTTC
>NA|NA|TRBJ1-3|TRBV7-4
CASSFSPSPSGNTIYF
TGTGCCAGCAGCTTTTCCCCTTCTCCCTCTGGAAACACCATATATTTT
>NA|TRBD1|TRBJ1-1|TRBV5-4
CASRPGQVMNTEAFF
TGTGCCAGCAGACCAGGACAGGTCATGAACACTGAAGCTTTCTTT
>NA|NA|TRBJ2-1|TRBV11-3
CASSRRSRDGGYNEQFF
TGTGCCAGCAGCCGTCGATCCAGGGATGGGGGCTACAATGAGCAGTTCTTC
>NA|TRBD2|TRBJ2-1|TRBV5-1
CASSPGLDSGAGEQFF
TGCGCCAGCAGCCCCGGACTAGATAGCGGGGCCGGTGAGCAGTTCTTC
>NA|NA|TRBJ2-3|TRBV7-6
CASSSSVGLSTDTQYF
TGTGCCAGCAGCTCTAGTGTGGGTCTTTCCACAGATACGCAGTATTTT
>few|NA|TRBJ2-1|TRBV7-9
CASSSTRAYGNEQFF
TGTGCCAGCAGCTCAACGCGGGCCTATGGGAATGAGCAGTTCTTC
>NA|NA|TRBJ2-5|TRBV18
CASSPPSLVMETQYF
TGTGCCAGCTCACCACCGTCACTAGTTATGGAGACCCAGTACTTC
>NA|NA|TRBJ2-5|TRBV9
CASSLDSGTQYF
TGTGCCAGCAGTTTAGACAGCGGGACCCAGTACTTC
>NA|TRBD1|TRBJ2-1|TRBV6-5
CASCRDSVSNEQFF
TGTGCCAGCTGCCGGGACAGTGTTTCCAATGAGCAGTTCTTC
>NA|NA|TRBJ2-7|TRBV7-6
CASSSYGRGVKDYEQYF
TGTGCCAGCAGCTCCTACGGACGGGGAGTAAAGGACTACGAGCAGTACTTC
>NA|TRBD1|TRBJ2-1|TRBV7-9
CASSTRQGNEQFF
TGTGCCAGCAGCACCCGACAGGGCAATGAGCAGTTCTTC
>few|NA|TRBJ1-1|TRBV19
CASSATENTEAFF
TGTGCCAGTAGCGCGACAGAAAACACTGAAGCTTTCTTT